Below are 15 T cell receptor beta chains sequenced from a single sample in a study of shared clonotypes between healthy human individuals. Only in-frame clones appear in the TCRdb table, and some are missing; sequencing was by immunoSEQ multiplex PCR. The sample records approximately 620,000 clones, almost 97% being singletons. Sequenced sample: naive CD4+ T cells sorted from blood. Subset in this sample: CD45RA+ positively selected. Every receptor here comes from a woman in her thirties in good health.

In this sample, this clone turned up once. J is TRBJ1-4 and V is TRBV21-1. TRBV21-1 is classified as a pseudogene. There are 18 residues in the CDR3. Here the CDR3 reads CASSKEGQGRVSGEKLFF. CDR3 nucleotide sequence: TGTGCCAGCAGCAAAGAGGGGCAGGGGAGGGTGTCGGGTGAAAAACTGTTTTTT.

The chain joins TRBV10-2 to TRBJ2-5, with D unresolved. The length of the CDR3 is 13 residues. Trimming removed 2 bases at V and 2 bases at J, with 6 bases between. Germline CDR1 WSHSY, CDR2 SAAADI. Here the CDR3 reads CASSETVQETQYF. CDR3 nucleotides: TGCGCCAGCAGTGAGACAGTACAAGAGACCCAGTACTTC.

The chain links TRBV18 to TRBJ2-3; the D gene is possibly TRBD1 (6 bases). The CDR3 has 17 amino acids. Germline V gene lookup returns CDR1 KGHSH and CDR2 LQKENI. The V gene lost 2 bases and the J gene lost 0 bases, with 15 bases spanning the gap. CDR3 nucleotide sequence: TGTGCCAGCTCACCAGGGGGCAGTAGCCCTAGCACAGATACGCAGTATTTT. Protein: CASSPGGSSPSTDTQYF.

The J gene is TRBJ2-5, the V gene TRBV5-1, with D perhaps assigned TRBD1 or TRBD2 (6 bases each). The CDR3 sequence is 15 residues long. CDR1 is SGHRS, CDR2 YFSETQ, per germline. The ends were cut back, 4 bases at V and 4 bases at J, with 17 bases in the middle. The CDR3 here is CASSVGDRGPETQYF. The DNA for the CDR3 is TGCGCCAGCAGCGTGGGGGACCGGGGGCCAGAGACCCAGTACTTC.

This rearrangement joins TRBV27 to TRBJ2-7; 12 nucleotides match TRBD2. V was clipped by 8 bases and J by 1 base; unmatched bases: 12. Germline V gene lookup returns CDR1 MNHEY and CDR2 SMNVEV (reference sequence). The CDR3 length is 17 residues. The CDR3: CASGDNLAGGISYEQYF. CDR3 in DNA: TGTGCCAGCGGCGACAATCTAGCGGGAGGGATTTCCTACGAGCAGTACTTC.

This chain links TRBV28 with TRBJ2-7; 13 bases are a match to TRBD2. J gave up 6 bases and V 5 bases, and 7 bases lay outside the gene matches. Germline V gene data show CDR1 as MDHEN and CDR2 as SYDVKM. This CDR3 region has 15 residues. For the CDR3, the DNA is TGTGCCAGCAGTCCCCGGACTAGCGGGAGAGGCGAGCAGTACTTC. Amino acid sequence: CASSPRTSGRGEQYF.

The chain is built from TRBV9 and TRBJ1-2; tentative D call: TRBD1 (6 bases). Per germline, CDR1 SGDLS and CDR2 YYNGEE. This CDR3 has 13 residues. The V gene lost 4 bases and the J gene lost 7 bases, with 14 bases spanning the gap. CDR3 protein: CASSPYRESGYTF. DNA of the CDR3: TGTGCCAGCAGCCCCTACAGGGAAAGTGGCTACACCTTC.

The rearrangement links TRBV11-3 to TRBJ2-1; D might be TRBD2 (7 bases). CDR1 and CDR2 from the germline V gene are SGHNT and YENEEA. V was trimmed by 3 bases and J by 15 bases, leaving 18 bases between them. The CDR3 is 13 residues long. The CDR3: CASSFAGASVGFF. CDR3 DNA sequence: TGTGCCAGCAGCTTCGCGGGGGCTAGCGTGGGGTTCTTC.

The V call is TRBV7-9, the J call TRBJ2-7, with D perhaps TRBD1 or TRBD2 (5 bases each). CDR1 is SEHNR, CDR2 FQNEAQ, per germline (reference sequence). V was clipped by 4 bases and J by 0 bases, with 22 bases between them. CDR3 length: 18 amino acids. The DNA for the CDR3 is TGTGCCAGCAGCTCAACCCCCCGGGGACCAGCAAACTCCTACGAGCAGTACTTC. Its translation is CASSSTPRGPANSYEQYF.

The chain has TRBV28 and TRBJ1-5; TRBD1 aligns across 7 bases. Unmatched junction bases numbered 10, after V lost 3 bases and J lost 2 bases. CDR1 is MDHEN and CDR2 is SYDVKM in the germline V gene. This CDR3 region has 17 residues. The CDR3 sequence: CASSFQRGTAGNQPQHF. Written as DNA, the CDR3 is TGTGCCAGCAGTTTCCAGCGCGGGACAGCCGGCAATCAGCCCCAGCATTTT. Full variable domain (missing parts from reference TRBV28 and TRBJ1-5): DVKVTQSSRYLVKRTGEKVFLECVQDMDHENMFWYRQDPGLGLRLIYFSYDVKMKEKGDIPEGYSVSREKKERFSLILESASTNQTSMYLCASSFQRGTAGNQPQHFGDGTRLSIL.

The V gene is TRBV7-6, the J gene TRBJ2-1; 12 bases agree with TRBD2. V lost 5 bases to trimming and J lost 5 bases; unmatched junction nucleotides: 13. CDR1 is SGHVS and CDR2 is FNYEAQ in the germline V gene. The CDR3 totals 18 residues. CDR3 DNA sequence: TGTGCCAGCAGCCCCCGCTATTCTAGCGGGAGGGATCACAATGAGCAGTTCTTC. Translation gives CASSPRYSSGRDHNEQFF.

The genes are TRBV11-3 and TRBJ2-7, with TRBD2 as a possible D gene (6 bases). This CDR3 has 14 amino acids. V dropped 6 bases and J dropped 2 bases, with 14 bases sitting between them. Germline lookup yields CDR1 SGHNT and CDR2 YENEEA. CDR3 in amino acids: CASSPGTLAYEQYF. The CDR3 DNA reads TGTGCCAGCAGTCCCGGGACTCTGGCCTACGAGCAGTACTTC.

V and J are TRBV2 and TRBJ2-3; 11 nucleotides match TRBD2. Germline V CDR1 and CDR2: SNHLY, FYNNEI. The CDR3 runs 15 residues. V shed 6 bases, J shed 6 bases, and the junction held 8 bases outside the gene matches. The CDR3 region is CASSRLAGPADTQYF. The CDR3 bases are TGTGCCAGCAGCCGACTAGCGGGGCCCGCGGATACGCAGTATTTT.

The chain employs TRBV29-1 and TRBJ2-5, with D possibly called TRBD1 or TRBD2 (5 bases each). Trimming shortened V by 5 bases and J by 7 bases, and 20 bases separated the two germline ends. The V gene's germline CDR1 is SQVTM and CDR2 ANQGSEA. The CDR3 is 14 amino acids. CDR3 nucleotide sequence: TGCAGCGTTTTCCCACAGGTCCTGAGGGGGACCCAGTACTTC. Its protein is CSVFPQVLRGTQYF.

This rearrangement joins TRBV6-1 to TRBJ1-2; D perhaps matches TRBD1 (5 bases). This CDR3 region has 14 residues. Germline assignment: CDR1 MNHNS and CDR2 SASEGT. V lost 8 bases to trimming and J lost 3 bases, with 16 bases between them. The DNA for the CDR3 is TGTGCCAGCGGGAGGAGGGGAGTGGACTATGGCTACACCTTC. It codes for CASGRRGVDYGYTF.